This TCR beta chain comes out of a study of cytomegalovirus exposure and HLA in healthy donors. The PCR contained 60 Vbeta and 13 Jbeta primers. The table came from immunoSEQ multiplex PCR; TCRdb's copy has only in-frame clones and leaves some out. The table lists some 150,000 clones, 65% to 85% of them singletons, with over 1.2% in the top ten. Study results and limitations: Cytomegalovirus association was listed for around 180 TCR beta chains. Testing in vitro showed three CMV-associated chains specific for CMV antigens.

As to this clone: Its antigen is still unknown.

This CDR3 contains 16 residues. The rearrangement uses TRBV21-1 and TRBJ1-2; whether TRBD1, the table's D call, matches the DNA was not checked. TRBV21-1 is termed a pseudogene. The sequence derives from a man aged 55-75 years in good health and CMV-seronegative. The sample comprised PBMCs. CDR3 sequence reads: CASSKKGGQGVDGYTF. The CDR3 coding sequence is TGTGCCAGCAGCAAAAAAGGGGGACAGGGGGTAGATGGCTACACCTTC.